The 2 T cell receptor beta chains below come from one sample, sequenced in a study of OX40 agonist ivuxolimab in advanced cancers. Measured with immunoSEQ multiplex PCR; TCRdb has only the in-frame clones, and not every one. The sample lists about 110,000 clones; approximately 90% were seen once. The sequenced sample was CD4+ or CD8+ T cells sorted from blood, obtained in a trial of the OX40 agonist ivuxolimab. The receptors come from an adult with an advanced solid tumor such as melanoma, head and neck, liver or kidney cancer.

A single count supports this clone. V is TRBV7-9 and J is TRBJ1-1; TRBD1 might be the D (5 bases). V shed 5 bases and J shed 1 base, with 8 bases lying between them. CDR1 SEHNR and CDR2 FQNEAQ come from the germline V gene (reference sequence). The CDR3 has 13 residues. The CDR3 nucleotides read TGTGCCAGCAGCCCGACAGAGAACACTGAAGCTTTCTTT. Its protein product is CASSPTENTEAFF.

The genes are TRBV7-8 and TRBJ2-5, with D unresolved. V lost 5 bases to trimming and J lost 5 bases, with 12 bases between them. Germline V lookup: CDR1 SGHVS, CDR2 FQNEAQ. There are 13 residues in the CDR3. The CDR3 nucleotides read TGTGCCAGCAGCCCCCTGAGGACCGAGACCCAGTACTTC. This gives the protein CASSPLRTETQYF.